This entry is about one T cell receptor (beta chain). Its antigen is not known. The repertoire was sequenced with immunoSEQ multiplex PCR; TCRdb's copy has only in-frame clones and lacks some. The sample has some 70,000 clones, 80% to 90% seen once; the top ten hold about 8%. This CDR3 is 17 amino acids long. CDR1 SGHTS and CDR2 YDEGEE come from the germline V gene. Trimming took off 0 bases at V and 6 bases at J, with 18 bases between the two ends. The data originate from a study of graft-versus-host responses after intestinal transplantation. This receptor was taken from a human donor who was the organ donor for an intestinal transplant. The material sequenced was unstimulated CD8+ T cells sorted from spleen or lymph node cells, taken before transplant. J is TRBJ2-2 and V is TRBV5-8, with no clear D. The CDR3 region has the DNA TGTGCCAGCAGCTTGGATCTGCTAAACCCCGTTCCCGGGGAGCTGTTTTTT. It is translated as CASSLDLLNPVPGELFF. The variable domain in full, with the rest retrieved from reference TRBV5-8 and TRBJ2-2, is EAGVTQSPTHLIKTRGQQATLRCSPISGHTSVYWYQQALGLGLQFLLWYDEGEERNRGNFPPRFSGRQFPNYSSELNVNALELEDSALYLCASSLDLLNPVPGELFFGEGSRLTVL.